This TCR beta chain was identified in a study of cytomegalovirus exposure and HLA in healthy donors. As concerns this clone: Antigen unknown.

Researchers ran the PCR with 60 Vbeta and 13 Jbeta primers. Assay used: immunoSEQ multiplex PCR; TCRdb lists only in-frame clones, some missing. The repertoire consists of approximately 110,000 clones, with 76% occurring once and the leading ten covering 1.9%. Study-wide results and caveats: Most TCR sequences were seen very rarely across donors, but some public TCRs occurred in many. When a later analysis was performed, an Asian-associated ancestry cluster reportedly had fewer N-insertions than the approximately 690-donor mean. Cytomegalovirus status was reportedly diagnosed by the classifier with high specificity and sensitivity.

This TCR was sampled from a man in his fifties in good health and CMV-seronegative. Material for sequencing was PBMCs.

CDR3 sequence: CSVRVNSNQPQHF. As DNA, the CDR3 is TGCAGCGTTCGGGTGAATAGCAATCAGCCCCAGCATTTT. The rearrangement links TRBV29-1 to TRBJ1-5; D is undetermined. Trimming cost V 5 bases and J 0 bases, with 8 bases left between them. The CDR3 extends over 13 amino acids. From germline, CDR1 is SQVTM and CDR2 ANQGSEA.